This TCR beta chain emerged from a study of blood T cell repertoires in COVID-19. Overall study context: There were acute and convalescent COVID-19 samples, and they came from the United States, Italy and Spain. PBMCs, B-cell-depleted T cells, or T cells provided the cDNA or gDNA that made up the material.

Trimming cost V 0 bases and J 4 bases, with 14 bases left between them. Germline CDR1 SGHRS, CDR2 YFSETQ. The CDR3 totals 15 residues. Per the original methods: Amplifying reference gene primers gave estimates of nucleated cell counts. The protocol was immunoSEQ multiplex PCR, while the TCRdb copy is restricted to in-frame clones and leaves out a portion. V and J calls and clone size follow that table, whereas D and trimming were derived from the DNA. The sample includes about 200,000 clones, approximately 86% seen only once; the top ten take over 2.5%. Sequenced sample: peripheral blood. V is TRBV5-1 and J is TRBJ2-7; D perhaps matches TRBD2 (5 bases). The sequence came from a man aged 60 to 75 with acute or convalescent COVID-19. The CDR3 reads CASSLEGGYLYEQYF. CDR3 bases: TGCGCCAGCAGCTTGGAGGGCGGGTATTTGTACGAGCAGTACTTC.